Below, 17 T cell receptor beta chains from the same sample are listed, as sequenced in a study of T cells after yellow fever vaccination. TCRdb re-called the 5' RACE reads with MiXCR, one entry per CDR3 protein. The sample contains 400,000 or so distinct CDR3 sequences, 15% to 20% of which appear only once. The sequenced sample was PBMCs, obtained before the yellow fever booster vaccination. The receptors originated from a man between 18 and 35 years old who received the YFV17D yellow fever vaccine.

This clonotype was detected ten times or more. One end of the junction fails to match germline, which may point to a read error. The chain couples TRBV4-3 to TRBJ2-5; 11 nucleotides line up with TRBD1. The CDR3 loop spans 14 amino acids. The germline V gene encodes CDR1 LGHNA and CDR2 YSLEER. CDR3 amino acids: CASSPGTGGETQYF. In DNA form, the CDR3 reads TGTGCCAGCAGCCCTGGGACAGGGGGAGAGACCCAGTACTTC.

This clonotype came up a few times. This chain's CDR3 is CASRVSGTGELFF. Written as DNA, the CDR3 is TGTGCCAGCAGGGTTTCGGGCACCGGGGAGCTGTTTTTT. The chain has TRBV6-5 and TRBJ2-2; D unclear. The CDR3 is 13 residues long. Trimming took 6 bases from V and 4 from J, leaving 9 bases between them. In germline, CDR1 is MNHEY, CDR2 SVGAGI.

This clonotype was counted a few times. This sequence joins TRBV6-5 and TRBJ1-4, with D possibly TRBD1 on 5 matching bases. The V end lost 2 bases, the J end lost 7 bases, and 17 bases lay between the germline ends. Per the germline V gene, CDR1 is MNHEY and CDR2 is SVGAGI. The CDR3 has 16 residues. This CDR3 reads CASSYDRPGRSEKLFF. CDR3 in DNA: TGTGCCAGCAGTTACGATCGTCCAGGGAGAAGTGAAAAACTGTTTTTT.

The table lists this clonotype with a few counts. The chain links TRBV12-3 or TRBV12-4 to TRBJ1-5; no clear D. The V end lost 4 bases, the J end lost 0 bases, and 13 bases lay between the germline ends. The CDR3 runs to 16 residues. CDR3 amino acids: CASSSFTLNSNQPQHF. DNA for the CDR3: TGTGCCAGCAGTTCCTTCACCCTAAATAGCAATCAGCCCCAGCATTTT.

This clonotype was picked up a small number of times. This chain joins TRBV18 and TRBJ2-3, with D perhaps TRBD2 (6 bases). Germline CDR1 KGHSH, CDR2 LQKENI. The CDR3 loop spans 15 amino acids. Trimming pared 6 bases from V and 6 bases from J, leaving 19 bases between. The CDR3 sequence is CASSAVQGGGDTQYF. In DNA form, the CDR3 reads TGTGCCAGCTCGGCAGTCCAGGGTGGAGGGGATACGCAGTATTTT.

The chain carries TRBV6-5 and TRBJ1-1; TRBD1 matches 7 bases. Trimming took 7 bases from V and 2 from J; bases not matched to a gene: 10. This CDR3 has 15 amino acids. The germline CDR1 and CDR2 sequences are MNHEY and SVGAGI. The chain's CDR3 is CASTRDRHLNTEAFF. The CDR3 nucleotides read TGTGCCAGCACCCGGGACAGACATCTAAACACTGAAGCTTTCTTT.

This clonotype was recorded many times. The chain couples TRBV7-2 to TRBJ2-7; D is unresolved. The CDR3 has 14 residues. The V end was cut by 4 bases, the J end by 0 bases, with 10 bases between. The germline gives CDR1 SGHTA, CDR2 FQGNSA. CDR3 DNA sequence: TGTGCCAGCAGCTCCACAGCAGGCTCCTACGAGCAGTACTTC. Translated, it gives CASSSTAGSYEQYF. The whole variable domain, remainder taken from reference TRBV7-2 and TRBJ2-7, is GAGVSQSPSNKVTEKGKDVELRCDPISGHTALYWYRQSLGQGLEFLIYFQGNSAPDKSGLPSDRFSAERTGGSVSTLTIQRTQQEDSAVYLCASSSTAGSYEQYFGPGTRLTVT.

The V and J genes are TRBV4-2 and TRBJ2-7, with D unclear. Germline-derived CDR1 and CDR2 are LGHNA and YNFKEQ. This CDR3 has 14 amino acids. The V gene lost 1 base and the J gene lost 0 bases, with 7 bases spanning the gap. DNA for the CDR3: TGTGCCAGCAGCCAAGGCCTGGGCTCCTACGAGCAGTACGTC. Encoded protein: CASSQGLGSYEQYV.

This clonotype appeared a few times. CDR3 coding DNA: TGTGCCAGCAGTGAACCGGGGCTAGCGGGGGGGGATGAGCAGTTCTTC. Its translation is CASSEPGLAGGDEQFF. V is TRBV6-1 and J is TRBJ2-1, with 12 bases aligning to TRBD2. This CDR3 is 16 amino acids long. CDR1 is MNHNS, CDR2 SASEGT, per germline. The V and J ends lost 2 bases and 8 bases, in that order; junction bases with no gene match: 7.

The chain couples TRBV12-3 or TRBV12-4 to TRBJ2-1; D unresolved. V was trimmed by 1 base and J by 3 bases, leaving 7 bases between them. The CDR3 runs 14 residues. Written as DNA, the CDR3 is TGTGCCAGCAGTTTAGGTAGGAACTACAATGAGCAGTTCTTC. Its translation: CASSLGRNYNEQFF.

There are a few counts of this clonotype. The chain is built from TRBV5-1 and TRBJ2-1; 13 positions agree with TRBD2. The CDR3 consists of 14 residues. J was trimmed by 13 bases and V by 3 bases; bases with no gene match: 7. Per the germline V gene, CDR1 is SGHRS and CDR2 is YFSETQ. Written as DNA, the CDR3 is TGCGCCAGCAGCTATCGACTAGCGGGGGGAAAACAGTTCTTC. Its translation: CASSYRLAGGKQFF.

The J gene is TRBJ2-3, the V gene TRBV19; a possible D gene is TRBD1 (7 bases). The V and J ends lost 4 bases and 9 bases respectively, with 17 bases between them. CDR1 LNHDA and CDR2 SQIVND come from the germline V gene (reference sequence). This CDR3 has 14 amino acids. The CDR3 reads CASSTGGGRGTQYF. Written as DNA, the CDR3 is TGTGCCAGTAGTACAGGGGGAGGACGTGGCACGCAGTATTTT.

This clonotype was found a few times. The V call is TRBV25-1, the J call TRBJ2-7; 9 nucleotides agree with TRBD1. CDR3 length: 14 residues. Germline assignment: CDR1 MGHDK and CDR2 SYGVNS. Trimming cost V 5 bases and J 3 bases; bases outside gene matches: 5. CDR3 in DNA: TGTGCCAGCAGTATACAGGGGGCTTTCTACGAGCAGTACTTC. Its protein product is CASSIQGAFYEQYF.

This clonotype was counted between two and nine times. This chain uses TRBV15 with TRBJ2-7; a weak D match, TRBD2 (5 bases). This CDR3 region has 17 residues. Trimming cost V 0 bases and J 4 bases, with 19 bases left between them. CDR1 LNHNV and CDR2 YYDKDF come from the germline V gene (reference sequence). CDR3 region: CATSREISRGIWYEQYF. CDR3 DNA: TGTGCCACCAGCAGAGAAATCAGTCGAGGGATATGGTACGAGCAGTACTTC. The variable domain in full, completed from reference TRBV15 and TRBJ2-7, reads DAMVIQNPRYQVTQFGKPVTLSCSQTLNHNVMYWYQQKSSQAPKLLFHYYDKDFNNEADTPDNFQSRRPNTSFCFLDIRSPGLGDTAMYLCATSREISRGIWYEQYFGPGTRLTVT.

This clonotype was picked up a small number of times. This chain links TRBV2 with TRBJ2-7; the D is unclear. CDR1 and CDR2 from the germline V gene are SNHLY and FYNNEI. The V end was cut by 2 bases, the J end by 0 bases, with 8 bases between. The CDR3 covers 14 residues. CDR3 protein: CASSESRDSYEQYV. The CDR3 DNA follows: TGTGCCAGCAGTGAAAGTAGGGACTCCTACGAGCAGTACGTC.

This clonotype was detected only a few times. The J gene is TRBJ2-1, the V gene TRBV18; no clear D gene. The V end lost 6 bases, the J end lost 9 bases, and 15 bases lay between the germline ends. The germline V gene has CDR1 KGHSH and CDR2 LQKENI. The CDR3 loop spans 13 amino acids. This CDR3 reads CASSFGTNPEQFF. The CDR3 DNA is TGTGCCAGCTCCTTCGGCACGAATCCTGAGCAGTTCTTC. Drawing the rest from reference TRBV18 and TRBJ2-1, the complete variable domain is NAGVMQNPRHLVRRRGQEARLRCSPMKGHSHVYWYRQLPEEGLKFMVYLQKENIIDESGMPKERFSAEFPKEGPSILRIQQVVRGDSAAYFCASSFGTNPEQFFGPGTRLTVL.

This chain joins TRBV12-3 or TRBV12-4 and TRBJ2-7, with a tentative D call TRBD2 (5 bases). V was pared by 6 bases and J by 3 bases, with 15 bases between. CDR3 length: 14 residues. DNA for the CDR3: TGTGCCAGCAGGAAAGGCGGGCCGTTCTACGAGCAGTACTTC. Translated: CASRKGGPFYEQYF.